This T cell receptor beta chain emerged from a study of response to subunit inactivated influenza vaccine. Germline lookup yields CDR1 MNHEY and CDR2 SMNVEV (reference sequence). This CDR3 spans 15 amino acids. TCRdb reprocessed the RT-PCR reads with MiXCR, giving one entry per CDR3 protein. The table includes a few hundred thousand distinct CDR3 sequences, approximately 11% detected once. A note on this clonotype: The junction does not match germline at one end; this may be a read error.

Specimen: PBMCs from blood, collected roughly 47 days after vaccination. The sequence came from a man aged 50 or older who received an inactivated influenza vaccine. The rearrangement links TRBV27 to TRBJ2-5, with TRBD1 matching 7 bases. CDR3 region: CASSLFRDSQDTQYF. DNA of the CDR3: TGTGCCAGCAGTTTATTTCGGGACAGTCAAGATACCCAGTACTTC.